This T cell receptor (beta chain) emerged from a study of pediatric ulcerative colitis. Germline lookup yields CDR1 SQVTM and CDR2 ANQGSEA. The length of the CDR3 is 14 residues. V lost 4 bases and J 1 base, leaving 13 bases between the germline ends. This clone was counted once. What it recognizes is unknown. Study conclusions and caveats: Rectal repertoires separated controls, mild-moderate and acute severe colitis. A couple of patients' blood samples yielded substantially fewer templates. Rectal pinch biopsies may include blood-derived T cells.

Libraries were prepared by immunoSEQ multiplex PCR; TCRdb keeps only in-frame clonotypes and omits some of them. The table includes roughly 23,000 clones, approximately 74% detected once. Rectal tissue came from one to two pinch biopsies taken at colonoscopy. The origin of this receptor is a boy aged 5-17 years with severe ulcerative colitis. The chain couples TRBV29-1 to TRBJ1-1; maybe TRBD1 (6 bases). The sequencing input was gut tissue. The CDR3 protein is CSVAGPRGNTEAFF. CDR3 sequence (DNA): TGCAGCGTTGCAGGTCCCAGGGGGAACACTGAAGCTTTCTTT.